This T cell receptor beta chain was recorded in a study of T cell responses to AZD1222 COVID-19 vaccine. This CDR3 is 13 amino acids long. Germline values: CDR1 WNHNN, CDR2 SYGVQD (reference sequence). V shed 4 bases and J shed 5 bases, with 11 bases lying between them. The method was immunoSEQ multiplex PCR; TCRdb's version includes in-frame clones alone and lacks a portion of them. The table includes over 100,000 clones, 89% detected once. Sequencing used peripheral blood, obtained on day 0 of AZD1222 vaccination. The rearrangement uses TRBV10-1 and TRBJ1-1, with a possible D match to TRBD1 (6 bases). The TCR comes from an adult in good health. CDR3 in DNA: TGCGCCAGCAGTGCTAGGGGGGGAACTGAAGCTTTCTTT. Translation: CASSARGGTEAFF.